The next 3 T cell receptor beta chains were all read from a single sample in a study of response to subunit inactivated influenza vaccine. Via MiXCR, TCRdb re-called the RT-PCR reads, giving one row per CDR3 protein. The sample has hundreds of thousands of distinct CDR3 sequences, roughly 11% seen once. The starting material was PBMCs from blood, obtained 35 to 45 days after vaccination. These receptors all stem from a man aged 45-65 years who received an inactivated influenza vaccine.

J is TRBJ1-5 and V is TRBV7-8; TRBD1 might be the D (6 bases). CDR1 SGHVS and CDR2 FQNEAQ come from the germline V gene. The CDR3 sequence is 14 residues long. The V gene lost 6 bases and the J gene lost 2 bases, with 11 bases spanning the gap. Here the CDR3 DNA reads TGTGCCAGCAGACCGACAGGTGGCAATCAGCCCCAGCATTTT. The encoded protein is CASRPTGGNQPQHF.

Remarks on this clonotype: At one end the junction does not follow the germline gene, possibly because of a read error. The chain combines TRBV24-1 with TRBJ1-2; TRBD1 matches 7 bases. Germline V gene lookup returns CDR1 KGHDR and CDR2 SFDVKD. The CDR3 runs to 14 residues. Here the CDR3 reads CVRGTGQPFYGYTF. In DNA, the CDR3 is TGCGTCCGGGGGACGGGACAGCCTTTCTATGGCTACACCTTC.

The rearrangement uses TRBV24-1 and TRBJ2-6; the D gene is possibly TRBD1 (5 bases). The germline V gene has CDR1 KGHDR and CDR2 SFDVKD. Between the trimmed V and J ends, which lost 4 bases and 0 bases, there was a span of 15 bases. The CDR3 spans 18 residues. The CDR3 DNA reads TGTGCCACCAGTGACCGTAATACAGGATTCTCTGGGGCCAACGTCCTGACTTTC. Translation gives CATSDRNTGFSGANVLTF.